This T cell receptor (beta chain) originates from a study of T cell responses to AZD1222 COVID-19 vaccine. A word on this clone: Its antigen is currently unknown.

Study results and limitations: Seropositivity was recorded at baseline in only a handful of AZD1222 recipients. The reported proportion of spike-specific TCRs targeting unmutated variant regions was nearly half. The breadth and depth of Spike-specific TCRs increased once two AZD1222 doses had been given.

CDR1 and CDR2 from the germline V gene are SNHLY and FYNNEI. Unmatched junction bases numbered 8, after V lost 6 bases and J lost 2 bases. The length of the CDR3 is 15 residues. Method: immunoSEQ multiplex PCR; TCRdb's copy keeps in-frame clones and lacks some. The data contain 95,000 to 150,000 clones, 92% of them seen just once; the ten biggest clones take up approximately 8%. The sample in question was peripheral blood, obtained 28 days after the second AZD1222 dose. This sequence joins TRBV2 and TRBJ1-1; 8 bases agree with TRBD1. The origin of this receptor is an adult who received the AZD1222 COVID-19 vaccine. CDR3 sequence (DNA): TGTGCCAGCAGCGAACCCACAGGGGGAAACACTGAAGCTTTCTTT. Amino acid sequence: CASSEPTGGNTEAFF.